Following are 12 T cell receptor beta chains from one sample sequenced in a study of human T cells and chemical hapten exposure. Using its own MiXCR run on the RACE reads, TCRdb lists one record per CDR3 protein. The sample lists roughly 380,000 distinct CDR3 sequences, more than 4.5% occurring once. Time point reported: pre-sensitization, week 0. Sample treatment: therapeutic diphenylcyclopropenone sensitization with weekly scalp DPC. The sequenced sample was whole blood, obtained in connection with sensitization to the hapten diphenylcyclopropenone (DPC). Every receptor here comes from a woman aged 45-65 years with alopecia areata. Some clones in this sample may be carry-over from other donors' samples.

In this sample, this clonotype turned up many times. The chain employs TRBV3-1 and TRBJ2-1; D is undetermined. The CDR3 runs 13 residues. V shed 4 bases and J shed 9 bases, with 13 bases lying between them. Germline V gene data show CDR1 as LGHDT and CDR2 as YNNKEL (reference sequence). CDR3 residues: CASSPSIGSEQFF. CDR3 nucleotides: TGTGCCAGCAGCCCCTCTATAGGTAGTGAGCAGTTCTTC.

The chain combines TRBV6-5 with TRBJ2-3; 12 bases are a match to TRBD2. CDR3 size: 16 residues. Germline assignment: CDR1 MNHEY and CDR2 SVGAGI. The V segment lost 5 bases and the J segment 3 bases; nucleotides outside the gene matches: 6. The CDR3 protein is CASSPPTSGRTDTQYF. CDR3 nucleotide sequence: TGTGCCAGCAGTCCTCCGACTAGCGGGAGAACAGATACGCAGTATTTT.

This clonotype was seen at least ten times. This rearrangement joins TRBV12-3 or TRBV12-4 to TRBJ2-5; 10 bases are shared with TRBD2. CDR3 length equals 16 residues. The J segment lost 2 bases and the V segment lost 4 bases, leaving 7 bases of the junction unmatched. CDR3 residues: CASSSLTSGAQETQYF. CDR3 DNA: TGTGCCAGCAGTTCCTTAACTAGCGGGGCACAAGAGACCCAGTACTTC.

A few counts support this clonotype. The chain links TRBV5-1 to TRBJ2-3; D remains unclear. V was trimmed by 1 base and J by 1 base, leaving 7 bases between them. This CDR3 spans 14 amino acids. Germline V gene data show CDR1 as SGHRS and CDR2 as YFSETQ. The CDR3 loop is CASSLNPGTDTQYF. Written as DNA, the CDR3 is TGCGCCAGCAGCTTGAATCCAGGCACAGATACGCAGTATTTT.

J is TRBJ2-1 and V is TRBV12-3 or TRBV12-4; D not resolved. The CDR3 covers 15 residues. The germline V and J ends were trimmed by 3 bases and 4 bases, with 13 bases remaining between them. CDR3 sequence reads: CASSFLRVSYNEQFF. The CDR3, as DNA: TGTGCCAGCAGTTTCTTGCGAGTTTCTTACAATGAGCAGTTCTTC.

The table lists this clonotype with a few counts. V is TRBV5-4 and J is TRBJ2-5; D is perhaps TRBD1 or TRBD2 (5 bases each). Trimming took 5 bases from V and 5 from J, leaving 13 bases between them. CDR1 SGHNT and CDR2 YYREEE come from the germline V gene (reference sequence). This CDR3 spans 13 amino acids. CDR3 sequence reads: CASSKPGPETQYF. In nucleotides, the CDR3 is TGTGCCAGCAGTAAGCCGGGGCCGGAGACCCAGTACTTC.

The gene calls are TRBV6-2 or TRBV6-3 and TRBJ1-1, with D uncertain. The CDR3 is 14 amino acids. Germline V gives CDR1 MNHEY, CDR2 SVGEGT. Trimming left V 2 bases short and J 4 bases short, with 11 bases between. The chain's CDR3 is CASSYSGQSTEAFF. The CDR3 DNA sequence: TGTGCCAGCAGTTACAGCGGTCAGTCCACTGAAGCTTTCTTT.

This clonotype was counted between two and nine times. The CDR3, as DNA: TGTGCCAGCAGCTTAGGTGACTTGAAGCCCCAGCATTTT. It codes for CASSLGDLKPQHF. The genes are TRBV7-2 and TRBJ1-5; D unclear. This CDR3 spans 13 amino acids. The V end was cut by 1 base, the J end by 8 bases, with 9 bases between. Germline V gene sequence: CDR1 SGHTA, CDR2 FQGNSA. The whole variable domain, filled in from reference TRBV7-2 and TRBJ1-5, reads GAGVSQSPSNKVTEKGKDVELRCDPISGHTALYWYRQSLGQGLEFLIYFQGNSAPDKSGLPSDRFSAERTGGSVSTLTIQRTQQEDSAVYLCASSLGDLKPQHFGDGTRLSIL.

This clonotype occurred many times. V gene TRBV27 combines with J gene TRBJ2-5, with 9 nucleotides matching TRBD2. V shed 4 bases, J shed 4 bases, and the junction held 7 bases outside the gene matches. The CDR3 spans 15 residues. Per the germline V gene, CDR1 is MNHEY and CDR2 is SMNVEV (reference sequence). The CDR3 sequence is CASSSRLAGIETQYF. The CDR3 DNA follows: TGTGCCAGCAGTTCAAGGCTAGCGGGAATAGAGACCCAGTACTTC.

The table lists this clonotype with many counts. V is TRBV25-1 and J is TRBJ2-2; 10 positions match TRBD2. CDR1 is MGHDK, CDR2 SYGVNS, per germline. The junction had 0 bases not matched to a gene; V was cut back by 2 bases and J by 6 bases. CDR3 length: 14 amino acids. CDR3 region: CASSELAGAGELFF. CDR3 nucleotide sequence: TGTGCCAGCAGTGAACTAGCGGGAGCCGGGGAGCTGTTTTTT. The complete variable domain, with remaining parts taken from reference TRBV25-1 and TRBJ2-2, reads EADIYQTPRYLVIGTGKKITLECSQTMGHDKMYWYQQDPGMELHLIHYSYGVNSTEKGDLSSESTVSRIRTEHFPLTLESARPSHTSQYLCASSELAGAGELFFGEGSRLTVL.

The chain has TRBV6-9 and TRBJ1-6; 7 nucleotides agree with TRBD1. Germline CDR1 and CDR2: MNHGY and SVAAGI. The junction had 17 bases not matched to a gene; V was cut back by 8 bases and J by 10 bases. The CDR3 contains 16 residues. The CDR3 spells CASPRTGCPGVSPLHF. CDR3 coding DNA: TGTGCCAGCCCGAGGACAGGATGTCCCGGTGTATCACCCCTCCACTTT.

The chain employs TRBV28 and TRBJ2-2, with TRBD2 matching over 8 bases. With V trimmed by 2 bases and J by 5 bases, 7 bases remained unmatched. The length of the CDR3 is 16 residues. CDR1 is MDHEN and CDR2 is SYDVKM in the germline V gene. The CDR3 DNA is TGTGCCAGCAGTTTAACCAGCGGGAGCGGAACCGGGGAGCTGTTTTTT. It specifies CASSLTSGSGTGELFF. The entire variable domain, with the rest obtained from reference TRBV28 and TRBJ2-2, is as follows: DVKVTQSSRYLVKRTGEKVFLECVQDMDHENMFWYRQDPGLGLRLIYFSYDVKMKEKGDIPEGYSVSREKKERFSLILESASTNQTSMYLCASSLTSGSGTGELFFGEGSRLTVL.